This TCR beta chain was observed in a study of HIV-infected children after antiretroviral therapy interruption. On the study more broadly: Median age was about 10 years (interruption) and 7 to 8 years (continuous). For the interruption arm, samples span week 0 through about 3 years after study end.

This clonotype was recorded many times. Unique molecular identifiers were included in an RNA-based 3' RACE TCR library. TCRdb itself ran the 3' RACE reads through MiXCR, one entry per CDR3 protein. The table includes over 35,000 distinct CDR3 sequences, more than 6.5% detected once. CDR3 length: 16 amino acids. The V gene's germline CDR1 is MNHEY and CDR2 SMNVEV (reference sequence). V lost 5 bases, J lost 9 bases, and 13 bases stayed unmatched. Treatment in this sample: PENTA 11 planned treatment interruption arm or continuous ART arm. From thawed PBMCs, naive CD4+ CD45RA+ CD45RO- T cells were sorted.

The material sequenced was CD45RA+ CD4+ T cells from PBMCs, pooled from several time points, taken from a donor given antiretroviral therapy, either interrupted or continuous. Indicated subset: naive CD4+ CD45RA+ CD45RO- T cells. J is TRBJ2-1 and V is TRBV27; 10 bases are a match to TRBD2. The receptor was derived from a pool of human donors with HIV. The CDR3 region is CASSPTSGRVVGEQFF. The CDR3 bases are TGTGCCAGCAGTCCGACAAGCGGGAGGGTAGTGGGTGAGCAGTTCTTC.